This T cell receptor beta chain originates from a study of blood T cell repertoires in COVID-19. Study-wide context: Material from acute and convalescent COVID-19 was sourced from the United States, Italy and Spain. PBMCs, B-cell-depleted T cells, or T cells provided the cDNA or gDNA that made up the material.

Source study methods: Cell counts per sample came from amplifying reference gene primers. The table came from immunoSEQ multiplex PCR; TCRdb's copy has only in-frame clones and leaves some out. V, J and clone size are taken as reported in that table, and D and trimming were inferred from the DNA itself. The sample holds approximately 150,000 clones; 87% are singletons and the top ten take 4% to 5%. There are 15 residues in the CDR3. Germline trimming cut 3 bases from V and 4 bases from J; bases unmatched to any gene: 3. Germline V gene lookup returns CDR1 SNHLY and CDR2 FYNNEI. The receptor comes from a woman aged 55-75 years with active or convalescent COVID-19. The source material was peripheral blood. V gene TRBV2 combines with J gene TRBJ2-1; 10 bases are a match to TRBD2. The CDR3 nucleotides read TGTGCCAGCAGTGAGCTTAGCGGGGGGTACAATGAGCAGTTCTTC. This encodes CASSELSGGYNEQFF.